The rows below give T cell receptor beta chains drawn from one sample of a study of cytomegalovirus exposure and HLA in healthy donors. Only in-frame clones appear in the TCRdb table, and some are missing; sequencing was by immunoSEQ multiplex PCR. Of fewer than 120,000 clones listed, 70% to 90% are singletons. Sequencing input: PBMCs. All receptors come from a man aged 40-50 years in good health and CMV-seronegative. The CDR3 runs from the conserved cysteine through the conserved F or W. The order of the fields is CDR3 length, J gene, clone size, D gene, V gene, CDR3 protein, CDR3 DNA. The D gene is left open where the match is weak. Expanded clones are given a class, and other clones once, few, many or no size at all.

len: 15
j_gene: TRBJ2-3
abundance: -
d_gene: -
v_gene: TRBV12-5
CDR3aa: CASGLGRGEADTQYF
CDR3nt: TGTGCTAGTGGTTTGGGCAGGGGAGAGGCAGATACGCAGTATTTT

len: 13
j_gene: TRBJ2-7
abundance: -
d_gene: -
v_gene: TRBV19
CDR3aa: CASSLTPVREQYF
CDR3nt: TGTGCCAGTAGTCTCACCCCGGTGAGGGAGCAGTACTTC

len: 13
j_gene: TRBJ2-1
abundance: once
d_gene: -
v_gene: TRBV9
CDR3aa: CASSVDYYNEQFF
CDR3nt: TGTGCCAGCAGCGTAGATTACTACAATGAGCAGTTCTTC

len: 16
j_gene: TRBJ2-3
abundance: -
d_gene: TRBD1
v_gene: TRBV6-1
CDR3aa: CASSEAVDRGTDTQYF
CDR3nt: TGTGCCAGCAGTGAAGCGGTCGACAGGGGCACAGATACGCAGTATTTT

len: 18
j_gene: TRBJ2-4
abundance: -
d_gene: -
v_gene: TRBV4-1
CDR3aa: CASSRGWSGIPAKNIQYF
CDR3nt: TGCGCCAGCAGCCGGGGTTGGTCGGGGATCCCAGCCAAAAACATTCAGTACTTC

len: 15
j_gene: TRBJ2-1
abundance: medium-sized
d_gene: TRBD2
v_gene: TRBV11-3
CDR3aa: CASSLDSGTYNEQFF
CDR3nt: TGTGCCAGCAGCTTAGACAGCGGGACCTACAATGAGCAGTTCTTC

len: 14
j_gene: TRBJ1-2
abundance: -
d_gene: -
v_gene: TRBV27
CDR3aa: CASSRGVTNYGYTF
CDR3nt: TGTGCCAGCAGTCGGGGGGTAACTAACTATGGCTACACCTTC

len: 14
j_gene: TRBJ2-2
abundance: -
d_gene: -
v_gene: TRBV30
CDR3aa: CAWSVGRGTGELFF
CDR3nt: TGTGCCTGGAGTGTAGGCCGGGGCACCGGGGAGCTGTTTTTT

len: 15
j_gene: TRBJ1-5
abundance: -
d_gene: -
v_gene: TRBV16
CDR3aa: CASSPSGSSNQPQHF
CDR3nt: TGTGCCAGCAGCCCCTCCGGTAGTAGCAATCAGCCCCAGCATTTT

len: 14
j_gene: TRBJ2-7
abundance: -
d_gene: -
v_gene: TRBV6-1
CDR3aa: CASSRQQGSYEQYF
CDR3nt: TGTGCCAGCAGCCGCCAGCAGGGGTCCTACGAGCAGTACTTC

len: 15
j_gene: TRBJ2-7
abundance: -
d_gene: -
v_gene: TRBV7-3
CDR3aa: CASSPPIQGGHEQYF
CDR3nt: TGTGCCAGCAGCCCCCCGATCCAGGGTGGCCACGAGCAGTACTTC

len: 12
j_gene: TRBJ2-1
abundance: -
d_gene: -
v_gene: TRBV6-5
CDR3aa: CASSSRGNEQFF
CDR3nt: TGTGCCAGCAGTTCCCGAGGGAATGAGCAGTTCTTC

len: 12
j_gene: TRBJ2-3
abundance: -
d_gene: TRBD1
v_gene: TRBV27
CDR3aa: CASSSSGTAPYF
CDR3nt: TGTGCCAGCAGTTCTTCCGGGACAGCGCCTTATTTT

len: 14
j_gene: TRBJ1-2
abundance: -
d_gene: -
v_gene: TRBV6-5
CDR3aa: CASRPSGINYGYTF
CDR3nt: TGTGCCAGCAGGCCCTCGGGGATCAACTATGGCTACACCTTC

len: 13
j_gene: TRBJ2-7
abundance: -
d_gene: -
v_gene: TRBV28
CDR3aa: CATLWRGRGEQYF
CDR3nt: TGTGCCACCCTTTGGAGGGGGCGCGGCGAGCAGTACTTC

len: 13
j_gene: TRBJ2-2
abundance: -
d_gene: -
v_gene: TRBV7-6
CDR3aa: CASSLVITGELFF
CDR3nt: TGTGCCAGCAGCTTAGTCATCACCGGGGAGCTGTTTTTT

len: 13
j_gene: TRBJ1-5
abundance: -
d_gene: -
v_gene: TRBV6-1
CDR3aa: CASSAGSNQPQHF
CDR3nt: TGTGCCAGCAGTGCGGGGAGCAATCAGCCCCAGCATTTT

len: 15
j_gene: TRBJ1-3
abundance: -
d_gene: TRBD1
v_gene: TRBV6-1
CDR3aa: CASSDSGGSGNTIYF
CDR3nt: TGTGCCAGCAGTGATTCAGGGGGCTCCGGAAACACCATATATTTT

len: 15
j_gene: TRBJ2-3
abundance: -
d_gene: -
v_gene: TRBV12-5
CDR3aa: CASGFSGGKIDTQYF
CDR3nt: TGTGCTAGTGGTTTCTCGGGGGGCAAAATAGATACGCAGTATTTT

len: 21
j_gene: TRBJ2-3
abundance: -
d_gene: TRBD2
v_gene: TRBV28
CDR3aa: CASSYPVGVAGGQKEADTQYF
CDR3nt: TGTGCCAGCAGTTACCCCGTGGGGGTAGCGGGGGGGCAGAAGGAGGCAGATACGCAGTATTTT

len: 13
j_gene: TRBJ2-5
abundance: -
d_gene: -
v_gene: TRBV7-3
CDR3aa: CASSLKGQAAQYF
CDR3nt: TGTGCCAGCAGCTTAAAGGGGCAGGCGGCCCAGTACTTC

len: 16
j_gene: TRBJ2-3
abundance: -
d_gene: -
v_gene: TRBV19
CDR3aa: CASSIDVSGVTDTQYF
CDR3nt: TGTGCCAGTAGTATAGATGTTTCAGGGGTCACAGATACGCAGTATTTT

len: 16
j_gene: TRBJ2-2
abundance: few
d_gene: TRBD1
v_gene: TRBV19
CDR3aa: CASSSYRDRAYGELFF
CDR3nt: TGTGCCAGTAGCTCTTACCGGGACAGGGCCTACGGGGAGCTGTTTTTT

len: 15
j_gene: TRBJ1-5
abundance: -
d_gene: -
v_gene: TRBV6-1
CDR3aa: CASSEASRGLQPQHF
CDR3nt: TGTGCCAGCAGTGAAGCGTCACGGGGTCTTCAGCCCCAGCATTTT

len: 14
j_gene: TRBJ1-2
abundance: -
d_gene: TRBD1
v_gene: TRBV5-1
CDR3aa: CASSSIDRVGGYTF
CDR3nt: TGCGCCAGCAGCTCCATAGACAGGGTCGGTGGCTACACCTTC

len: 12
j_gene: TRBJ1-1
abundance: few
d_gene: -
v_gene: TRBV6-1
CDR3aa: CASRTGQGEAFF
CDR3nt: TGTGCCAGCAGGACGGGGCAGGGGGAAGCTTTCTTT

len: 13
j_gene: TRBJ2-2
abundance: -
d_gene: -
v_gene: TRBV5-6
CDR3aa: CASSLAVTGELFF
CDR3nt: TGTGCCAGCAGCTTGGCAGTCACCGGGGAGCTGTTTTTT

len: 15
j_gene: TRBJ1-1
abundance: -
d_gene: -
v_gene: TRBV6-5
CDR3aa: CASSSTGAGDTEAFF
CDR3nt: TGTGCCAGCAGTTCGACGGGCGCGGGGGACACTGAAGCTTTCTTT

len: 14
j_gene: TRBJ2-7
abundance: -
d_gene: -
v_gene: TRBV5-6
CDR3aa: CASSLGTRPYEQYF
CDR3nt: TGTGCCAGCAGCTTGGGGACAAGACCCTACGAGCAGTACTTC

len: 15
j_gene: TRBJ1-5
abundance: -
d_gene: TRBD1
v_gene: TRBV28
CDR3aa: CASTLLGQGNQPQHF
CDR3nt: TGTGCCAGCACCCTCCTAGGACAGGGTAATCAGCCCCAGCATTTT

len: 14
j_gene: TRBJ2-5
abundance: -
d_gene: -
v_gene: TRBV15
CDR3aa: CATSRGGASETQYF
CDR3nt: TGTGCCACCAGCAGAGGGGGAGCGTCGGAGACCCAGTACTTC

len: 15
j_gene: TRBJ1-1
abundance: -
d_gene: -
v_gene: TRBV6-5
CDR3aa: CASSYSTGGGTEAFF
CDR3nt: TGTGCCAGCAGTTACTCGACGGGGGGCGGCACTGAAGCTTTCTTT

len: 12
j_gene: TRBJ1-4
abundance: -
d_gene: -
v_gene: TRBV29-1
CDR3aa: CSVQGNNEKLFF
CDR3nt: TGCAGCGTACAGGGTAATAATGAAAAACTGTTTTTT

len: 14
j_gene: TRBJ1-1
abundance: -
d_gene: -
v_gene: TRBV18
CDR3aa: CASSLQTGNTEAFF
CDR3nt: TGTGCCAGCTCACTTCAAACAGGGAACACTGAAGCTTTCTTT

len: 13
j_gene: TRBJ2-1
abundance: -
d_gene: -
v_gene: TRBV5-1
CDR3aa: CASSIGPSGEQFF
CDR3nt: TGCGCCAGCAGCATTGGGCCTTCAGGTGAGCAGTTCTTC

len: 12
j_gene: TRBJ2-1
abundance: -
d_gene: -
v_gene: TRBV7-2
CDR3aa: CASSSLYNEQFF
CDR3nt: TGTGCCAGCAGCTCCCTTTACAATGAGCAGTTCTTC

len: 14
j_gene: TRBJ1-3
abundance: -
d_gene: -
v_gene: TRBV5-1
CDR3aa: CASSLDFSGNTIYF
CDR3nt: TGCGCCAGCAGCTTGGACTTCTCTGGAAACACCATATATTTT

len: 16
j_gene: TRBJ2-7
abundance: -
d_gene: TRBD1
v_gene: TRBV7-2
CDR3aa: CASSPQTGVTTYEQYF
CDR3nt: TGTGCCAGCAGCCCACAAACAGGGGTAACGACCTACGAGCAGTACTTC

len: 16
j_gene: TRBJ2-7
abundance: -
d_gene: -
v_gene: TRBV9
CDR3aa: CASSVKGNREVSEQYF
CDR3nt: TGTGCCAGCAGCGTAAAAGGTAACAGGGAAGTAAGCGAGCAGTACTTC

len: 14
j_gene: TRBJ2-1
abundance: once
d_gene: -
v_gene: TRBV28
CDR3aa: CASSLLSRGNEQFF
CDR3nt: TGTGCCAGCAGTTTATTGAGTCGGGGGAATGAGCAGTTCTTC

len: 13
j_gene: TRBJ2-7
abundance: -
d_gene: TRBD2
v_gene: TRBV6-6
CDR3aa: CASKVGGNYEQYF
CDR3nt: TGTGCCAGCAAAGTCGGGGGGAACTACGAGCAGTACTTC

len: 13
j_gene: TRBJ1-1
abundance: -
d_gene: TRBD1
v_gene: TRBV5-1
CDR3aa: CASSVPGGTEAFF
CDR3nt: TGCGCCAGCAGCGTGCCAGGGGGCACTGAAGCTTTCTTT

len: 13
j_gene: TRBJ2-2
abundance: -
d_gene: -
v_gene: TRBV6-5
CDR3aa: CASSYPRPGELFF
CDR3nt: TGTGCCAGCAGTTATCCCAGGCCCGGGGAGCTGTTTTTT

len: 13
j_gene: TRBJ1-5
abundance: once
d_gene: TRBD1
v_gene: TRBV28
CDR3aa: CASRPGGHQPQHF
CDR3nt: TGTGCCAGCAGACCAGGGGGTCATCAGCCCCAGCATTTT

len: 15
j_gene: TRBJ1-4
abundance: -
d_gene: TRBD1
v_gene: TRBV7-9
CDR3aa: CASSQGEATNEKLFF
CDR3nt: TGTGCCAGCAGCCAGGGGGAAGCAACTAATGAAAAACTGTTTTTT

len: 16
j_gene: TRBJ1-4
abundance: few
d_gene: TRBD1
v_gene: TRBV10-3
CDR3aa: CAISSPGGQGGTKLFF
CDR3nt: TGTGCCATCAGTTCCCCGGGCGGACAGGGGGGAACAAAACTGTTTTTT

len: 14
j_gene: TRBJ2-3
abundance: -
d_gene: -
v_gene: TRBV30
CDR3aa: CAWSVQSGVNTQYF
CDR3nt: TGTGCCTGGAGTGTACAGAGCGGCGTGAATACGCAGTATTTT

len: 10
j_gene: TRBJ2-7
abundance: -
d_gene: -
v_gene: TRBV20-1
CDR3aa: CSAGSYEQYF
CDR3nt: TGCAGTGCCGGGTCCTACGAGCAGTACTTC

len: 13
j_gene: TRBJ2-5
abundance: -
d_gene: TRBD2
v_gene: TRBV28
CDR3aa: CASRGTTVETQYF
CDR3nt: TGTGCCAGCAGAGGGACTACAGTTGAGACCCAGTACTTC

len: 16
j_gene: TRBJ1-4
abundance: -
d_gene: -
v_gene: TRBV7-9
CDR3aa: CASSLPSGQGPGELFF
CDR3nt: TGTGCCAGCAGCTTGCCTAGTGGCCAGGGGCCAGGGGAACTGTTTTTT

len: 13
j_gene: TRBJ1-1
abundance: -
d_gene: TRBD1
v_gene: TRBV5-5
CDR3aa: CASWIQGAFEAFF
CDR3nt: TGTGCCAGCTGGATCCAGGGGGCTTTTGAAGCTTTCTTT

len: 16
j_gene: TRBJ2-1
abundance: once
d_gene: TRBD2
v_gene: TRBV2
CDR3aa: CASKLSGGRSRDEQFF
CDR3nt: TGTGCCAGCAAATTAAGCGGGGGCCGATCGAGAGATGAGCAGTTCTTC

len: 16
j_gene: TRBJ1-5
abundance: -
d_gene: TRBD1
v_gene: TRBV6-6
CDR3aa: CASSSQWDREWGAQHF
CDR3nt: TGTGCCAGCAGTTCTCAATGGGACAGGGAGTGGGGGGCCCAGCATTTT

len: 13
j_gene: TRBJ2-7
abundance: -
d_gene: TRBD1
v_gene: TRBV28
CDR3aa: CATTSDRGYEQYF
CDR3nt: TGTGCCACAACGTCGGACAGGGGATACGAGCAGTACTTC